This T cell receptor beta chain was retrieved from a study of a mutant IDH1 vaccine in newly diagnosed glioma. The V gene lost 4 bases and the J gene lost 0 bases, with 7 bases spanning the gap. CDR1 is LGHNA, CDR2 YSLEER, per germline. CDR3 length equals 14 residues. Clones were read by immunoSEQ multiplex PCR, and TCRdb kept only the in-frame ones, dropping some. The table records some 56,000 clones, less than 80% of them present only once. Time point here: week 47, end of study. The vaccine gave 300 ug of a 20-mer mutant IDH1 peptide subcutaneously per dose. Details on this clone: No antigen is known for it.

This chain joins TRBV4-3 and TRBJ1-3; unclear D gene. The source of this sequence is a man aged 50 to 60 with glioma. Sequencing used PBMCs, obtained from a glioma patient whose treatment included an IDH1 peptide vaccine. The CDR3 is CASSPGFSGNTIYF. CDR3 nucleotide sequence: TGCGCCAGCAGCCCCGGATTCTCTGGAAACACCATATATTTT.